These 22 T cell receptor beta chains were sequenced from one sample in a study of cytomegalovirus exposure and HLA in healthy donors. A multiplex PCR was run with 60 Vbeta primers and 13 Jbeta primers. Here immunoSEQ multiplex PCR was the method, and the copy in TCRdb shows in-frame clones only, minus some. The data show hundreds of thousands of clones, roughly 89% seen once. Sample: PBMCs. These receptors originate from a woman under 30 in good health and CMV-seronegative.

This chain joins TRBV19 and TRBJ2-3; D is uncertain. Germline lookup yields CDR1 LNHDA and CDR2 SQIVND (reference sequence). This CDR3 is built from 13 residues. Trimming left V 5 bases short and J 5 bases short, with 11 bases between. In DNA, the CDR3 is TGTGCCAGTAGTTTAGGCCCCGGAGATACGCAGTATTTT. It translates to CASSLGPGDTQYF.

A single count supports this clone. V gene TRBV29-1 combines with J gene TRBJ1-3; D not resolved. This CDR3 is 13 amino acids long. CDR1 SQVTM and CDR2 ANQGSEA come from the germline V gene. V lost 1 base, J lost 5 bases, and 9 bases lay in between. The CDR3, as DNA: TGCAGCGTTGAAGGAGCTGATAGAAACACCATATATTTT. Its translation: CSVEGADRNTIYF.

This clone was observed a few times. The rearrangement joins TRBV27 to TRBJ1-5; perhaps TRBD1 as D (5 bases). The germline V gene encodes CDR1 MNHEY and CDR2 SMNVEV (reference sequence). The CDR3 covers 15 residues. Trimming removed 5 bases at V and 3 bases at J, with 14 bases between. CDR3 loop: CASSVQGMVNQPQHF. CDR3 DNA: TGTGCCAGCAGTGTCCAGGGTATGGTCAATCAGCCCCAGCATTTT.

The rearrangement joins TRBV4-2 to TRBJ2-5; the D gene is possibly TRBD2 (6 bases). V was trimmed by 0 bases and J by 5 bases, leaving 13 bases between them. Germline lookup yields CDR1 LGHNA and CDR2 YNFKEQ. CDR3 length equals 15 residues. The CDR3 DNA reads as TGTGCCAGCAGCCAAGATTTAGGGACTTCGGAGACCCAGTACTTC. Its translation is CASSQDLGTSETQYF.

The gene calls are TRBV2 and TRBJ2-2; TRBD1 matches 9 bases. Germline lookup yields CDR1 SNHLY and CDR2 FYNNEI. The CDR3 sequence is 14 residues long. With 8 bases clipped from V and 7 bases from J, the junction kept 8 bases outside the gene matches. This CDR3 is CASRTGGAGGELFF. CDR3 bases: TGTGCCAGCCGAACAGGGGGCGCGGGCGGGGAGCTGTTTTTT.

The genes are TRBV7-2 and TRBJ2-1; TRBD2 matches 7 bases. The V gene's germline CDR1 is SGHTA and CDR2 FQGNSA. This CDR3 has 15 residues. V lost 1 base and J lost 10; bases outside the gene matches: 10. CDR3 in amino acids: CASSLVAGPQYEQFF. CDR3 sequence (DNA): TGTGCCAGCAGCTTAGTAGCGGGCCCCCAATACGAGCAGTTCTTC.

The chain is built from TRBV7-2 and TRBJ2-3; 8 nucleotides line up with TRBD2. The germline gives CDR1 SGHTA, CDR2 FQGNSA. The CDR3 extends over 14 amino acids. V trimming: 6 bases; J trimming: 11 bases; junction bases outside the gene matches: 13. The CDR3 reads CASRGLVASHWQYF. CDR3 nucleotides: TGTGCCAGCAGGGGACTAGTTGCCTCTCACTGGCAGTATTTT.

The genes are TRBV4-3 and TRBJ1-1; D may be TRBD1 (6 bases). The V end lost 0 bases, the J end lost 0 bases, and 20 bases lay between the germline ends. The CDR3 totals 19 residues. Germline lookup yields CDR1 LGHNA and CDR2 YSLEER. CDR3 coding DNA: TGCGCCAGCAGCCAAGAGGTTTTTAGGTCAGGGGCCATGAACACTGAAGCTTTCTTT. It yields the protein CASSQEVFRSGAMNTEAFF.

The CDR3 sequence is CASSHHRQPQHF. In DNA form, the CDR3 reads TGTGCCAGCAGTCATCACAGGCAGCCCCAGCATTTT. This chain links TRBV6-7 with TRBJ1-5; a weak D match, TRBD1 (5 bases). TRBV6-7 qualifies as an ORF whose function is uncertain. The V end lost 5 bases, the J end lost 7 bases, and 9 bases lay between the germline ends. The CDR3 is made up of 12 amino acids.

The chain joins TRBV10-2 to TRBJ2-7; TRBD2 matches at 9 bases. Germline V lookup: CDR1 WSHSY, CDR2 SAAADI. The CDR3 consists of 15 residues. Losses at the gene ends were 6 bases for V and 2 bases for J; bases not matched to a gene: 8. This chain's CDR3 is CASSKASGITYEQYF. The CDR3 DNA is TGCGCCAGCAGCAAAGCTAGCGGGATCACCTACGAGCAGTACTTC.

This clone was seen only a few times. The chain has TRBV29-1 and TRBJ2-1, with 8 bases aligning to TRBD1. The CDR3 runs 11 residues. The germline CDR1 and CDR2 sequences are SQVTM and ANQGSEA. With 8 bases clipped from V and 13 bases from J, the junction kept 10 bases outside the gene matches. Here the CDR3 DNA reads TGCAGCACGATGACAGGGGCTTCCCAGTTCTTC. Its protein is CSTMTGASQFF.

The V call is TRBV5-1, the J call TRBJ2-5, with unresolved D. V was pared by 2 bases and J by 1 base, with 12 bases between. The CDR3 totals 15 residues. Looked up from germline, CDR1 is SGHRS and CDR2 is YFSETQ. The CDR3: CASSFTQAVQETQYF. CDR3 bases: TGCGCCAGCAGCTTTACTCAGGCCGTCCAAGAGACCCAGTACTTC.

This CDR3 is CASSPMDRPTEAFF. Written as DNA, the CDR3 is TGTGCCAGCAGCCCCATGGACAGGCCCACTGAAGCTTTCTTT. This chain joins TRBV11-2 and TRBJ1-1, with TRBD1 matching over 7 bases. Trimming took 5 bases from V and 4 from J; bases not matched to a gene: 7. The CDR3 is 14 amino acids. From germline, CDR1 is SGHAT and CDR2 FQNNGV.

This chain uses TRBV6-1 with TRBJ1-5; 9 nucleotides line up with TRBD1. CDR1 and CDR2 from the germline V gene are MNHNS and SASEGT. The V and J ends lost 3 bases and 5 bases, in that order; junction bases with no gene match: 5. The CDR3 consists of 15 residues. CDR3 sequence reads: CASSDSGQGYQPQHF. The DNA for the CDR3 is TGTGCCAGCAGTGACTCGGGACAGGGTTATCAGCCCCAGCATTTT.

J is TRBJ2-2 and V is TRBV10-2; a weak D match, TRBD1 (5 bases). Deletions cut 4 bases from V and 5 bases from J, with 14 bases between. CDR1 is WSHSY and CDR2 is SAAADI in the germline V gene. The CDR3 runs to 15 residues. The CDR3 DNA follows: TGCGCCAGCAGTGCCCAGGGTGGGTTTACCGGGGAGCTGTTTTTT. As protein: CASSAQGGFTGELFF.

V gene TRBV9 combines with J gene TRBJ2-7; 9 bases align to TRBD1. CDR1 is SGDLS and CDR2 is YYNGEE in the germline V gene. J was trimmed by 5 bases and V by 6 bases; bases with no gene match: 12. The CDR3 is made up of 15 amino acids. The CDR3 bases are TGTGCCAGCAACCGCGTCCCGGGACAGGGCGACGAGCAGTACTTC. Its protein product is CASNRVPGQGDEQYF.

The CDR3 nucleotides are TGTGCCAGCAGCCCCTGGACTAGCGGGACTTACAATGAGCAGTTCTTC. Its translation is CASSPWTSGTYNEQFF. The rearrangement links TRBV14 to TRBJ2-1, with 12 bases identical to TRBD2. The CDR3 length is 16 residues. Looked up from germline, CDR1 is SGHDN and CDR2 is FVKESK. The junction had 5 bases not matched to a gene; V was cut back by 4 bases and J by 4 bases.

The chain links TRBV6-5 to TRBJ1-1, with 8 bases identical to TRBD1. J lost 3 bases, V lost 2 bases, and 8 bases had no gene match. The CDR3 loop spans 16 amino acids. Germline CDR1 reads MNHEY; CDR2 reads SVGAGI. In DNA form, the CDR3 reads TGTGCCAGCAGTTACCCGACAGGGGCGGGGTACACTGAAGCTTTCTTT. Residues: CASSYPTGAGYTEAFF.

CDR3 in amino acids: CASSQEEHLTGELFF. CDR3 coding DNA: TGCGCCAGCAGCCAAGAAGAACATCTCACCGGGGAGCTGTTTTTT. The chain has TRBV4-3 and TRBJ2-2, with D uncertain. This CDR3 comprises 15 residues. With 0 bases removed from V and 4 bases from J, the gap between germline ends came to 9 bases. Germline V CDR1 and CDR2: LGHNA, YSLEER.

The chain combines TRBV6-6 with TRBJ2-5, with D possibly TRBD1 on 5 matching bases. V gave up 5 bases and J gave up 1 base, with 8 bases separating them. Germline V gives CDR1 MNHNY, CDR2 SVGAGI (reference sequence). The CDR3 contains 13 residues. The CDR3: CASSGQGQETQYF. CDR3 coding DNA: TGTGCCAGCAGTGGTCAGGGCCAAGAGACCCAGTACTTC.

The chain links TRBV7-2 to TRBJ2-7; tentative D call: TRBD2 (6 bases). The CDR3 is 15 residues long. From germline, CDR1 is SGHTA and CDR2 FQGNSA. V gave up 5 bases and J gave up 2 bases, with 16 bases separating them. The CDR3 DNA reads as TGTGCCAGCAGCCTATCCGGGGGAGATCCCTACGAGCAGTACTTC. Amino acid sequence: CASSLSGGDPYEQYF.

This clone was seen only a few times. The chain employs TRBV7-3 and TRBJ2-5; 7 bases are a match to TRBD2. J was trimmed by 1 base and V by 1 base; bases with no gene match: 15. This CDR3 is 19 amino acids long. The V gene's germline CDR1 is SGHTA and CDR2 FQGTGA. The CDR3 reads CASSLKLSGKFPPQETQYF. In DNA, the CDR3 is TGTGCCAGCAGCTTAAAACTGAGCGGGAAATTCCCCCCCCAAGAGACCCAGTACTTC.